Following are 6 T cell receptor beta chains from one sample sequenced in a study of T cell repertoires in cytomegalovirus infection. Their antigens remain unidentified. A single record per CDR3 protein comes from TCRdb applying MiXCR to the reads. The table has about 180,000 distinct CDR3 sequences, about 20% seen once. The sample here was CD8+ T cells from cultured PBMCs, taken from culture after CMV antigen stimulation. These receptors were obtained from a human donor in good health (CMV status not recorded). Some clones in this sample may be carry-over from other donors' samples.

The V call is TRBV27, the J call TRBJ1-1; D is unclear. This CDR3 has 13 amino acids. Trimming shortened V by 6 bases and J by 3 bases, and 11 bases separated the two germline ends. CDR1 is MNHEY, CDR2 SMNVEV, per germline (reference sequence). Here the CDR3 reads CASRDGSHTEAFF. For the CDR3, the DNA is TGTGCCAGCAGGGACGGAAGCCACACTGAAGCTTTCTTT.

This clonotype occurred once. This chain links TRBV27 with TRBJ1-5, with 8 bases aligning to TRBD1. CDR1 is MNHEY and CDR2 is SMNVEV in the germline V gene (reference sequence). The V segment lost 6 bases and the J segment 6 bases; nucleotides outside the gene matches: 4. This CDR3 spans 13 amino acids. The CDR3 loop is CASSRQGFQPQHF. The CDR3 nucleotides read TGTGCCAGCAGCCGACAGGGGTTTCAGCCCCAGCATTTT.

This clonotype turned up a few times. The V call is TRBV7-2, the J call TRBJ2-1; 11 nucleotides match TRBD2. CDR3 length: 15 residues. Germline assignment: CDR1 SGHTA and CDR2 FQGNSA. Germline trimming cut 4 bases from V and 4 bases from J; bases unmatched to any gene: 3. CDR3: CASSSLAGGYNEQFF. The CDR3 nucleotides read TGTGCCAGCAGCTCCCTAGCGGGGGGTTACAATGAGCAGTTCTTC.

V is TRBV7-2 and J is TRBJ1-5, with D possibly matching TRBD1 (6 bases). V lost 4 bases and J 2 bases, leaving 12 bases between the germline ends. Germline CDR1 is SGHTA and CDR2 is FQGNSA. The CDR3 is 15 amino acids. The CDR3 DNA follows: TGTGCCAGCAGCTCCCGGGGGGCCCGCAATCAGCCCCAGCATTTT. The encoded protein is CASSSRGARNQPQHF.

The chain recombines TRBV12-3 or TRBV12-4 with TRBJ2-7; the D call may be TRBD1 or TRBD2 (5 bases each). The CDR3 has 13 amino acids. Trimming stripped 3 bases from V and 7 bases from J, with 13 bases between. The CDR3 region has the DNA TGTGCCAGCAGTTTTGGGGGAATGCGGGAGCAGTACTTC. Translated: CASSFGGMREQYF.

This clonotype was observed a handful of times. This chain joins TRBV12-3 or TRBV12-4 and TRBJ2-4; possibly TRBD1 for D (6 bases). CDR3 length: 14 residues. The V end was cut by 7 bases, the J end by 1 base, with 11 bases between. CDR3 amino acids: CASTPGQAKNIQYF. CDR3 nucleotides: TGTGCCAGCACCCCCGGACAGGCCAAAAACATTCAGTACTTC.